The present T cell receptor (beta chain) was sequenced within a study of Ad26.COV2.S vaccination and SARS-CoV-2 variants. Study findings and constraints: Substantial breadth was reported for post-vaccination spike-specific CD8+ and CD4+ T cells.

Using immunoSEQ multiplex PCR, the repertoire was profiled, and TCRdb retains in-frame clones only, with some absent. The sample yields around 340,000 clones, about 87% seen once. Stated treatment: some 20 received Ad26.COV2.S at low or high dose, single or two shots; roughly five received placebo; per-sample allocation not given. Collection of samples fell on day 63 after the first vaccine or placebo injection. Trimming removed 4 bases from V and 1 base from J, with 7 bases in between. Germline V CDR1 and CDR2: MGHRA, YSYEKL. There are 14 residues in the CDR3. This clone was seen only once. Its antigen remains unidentified.

The chain combines TRBV4-1 with TRBJ2-2; D gene unclear. The sequencing here drew on peripheral blood, taken in a trial of Ad26.COV2.S vaccine versus placebo. The sequence was collected from a person aged 18-60 years who received the Ad26.COV2.S COVID-19 vaccine or a placebo. The CDR3 loop reads CASSPIVNTGELFF. The CDR3 bases are TGCGCCAGCAGCCCGATAGTGAACACCGGGGAGCTGTTTTTT.